This entry lists 29 T cell receptor beta chains sequenced from one sample in a study of cytomegalovirus exposure and HLA in healthy donors. In the PCR, 60 Vbeta and 13 Jbeta primers were used. Only in-frame clones appear in the TCRdb table, and some are missing; sequencing was by immunoSEQ multiplex PCR. The sample totals about 55,000 clones; its top ten clones hold roughly an eighth. The sample consisted of PBMCs. The receptor set was obtained from a woman aged 55 to 70 in good health and CMV-seropositive.

The rearrangement joins TRBV9 to TRBJ2-7; possible D gene TRBD2, 6 bases. This CDR3 contains 13 residues. Germline assignment: CDR1 SGDLS and CDR2 YYNGEE. Trimming removed 0 bases at V and 6 bases at J, with 10 bases between. In DNA form, the CDR3 reads TGTGCCAGCAGCGTAGGCGGGGTGGGCGAGCAGTACTTC. This gives the protein CASSVGGVGEQYF.

V and J are TRBV9 and TRBJ1-5; D remains unclear. The CDR3 is made up of 14 amino acids. The ends were cut back, 4 bases at V and 6 bases at J, with 14 bases in the middle. CDR1 is SGDLS and CDR2 is YYNGEE in the germline V gene. The CDR3 region has the DNA TGTGCCAGCAGCACCCAGGATAGCGTTCAGCCCCAGCATTTT. Its translation: CASSTQDSVQPQHF.

V gene TRBV6-6 combines with J gene TRBJ2-7; D gene ambiguous. With 2 bases removed from V and 6 bases from J, the gap between germline ends came to 8 bases. The CDR3 length is 12 residues. Germline CDR1 reads MNHNY; CDR2 reads SVGAGI (reference sequence). CDR3 DNA: TGTGCCAGCAGTTACAGCCTAATCGAGCAGTACTTC. It is translated as CASSYSLIEQYF.

V and J are TRBV11-2 and TRBJ2-5; 7 positions agree with TRBD2. The V segment lost 3 bases and the J segment 5 bases; nucleotides outside the gene matches: 9. The CDR3 is made up of 15 amino acids. The germline CDR1 and CDR2 sequences are SGHAT and FQNNGV. The CDR3 region is CASSFQGTREETQYF. The CDR3 DNA reads TGTGCCAGCAGCTTCCAGGGCACGCGGGAGGAGACCCAGTACTTC. The full variable domain, its missing parts supplied by reference TRBV11-2 and TRBJ2-5, is EAGVAQSPRYKIIEKRQSVAFWCNPISGHATLYWYQQILGQGPKLLIQFQNNGVVDDSQLPKDRFSAERLKGVDSTLKIQPAKLEDSAVYLCASSFQGTREETQYFGPGTRLLVL.

The chain joins TRBV2 to TRBJ2-5; D not resolved. CDR1 and CDR2 (germline): SNHLY, FYNNEI. CDR3 size: 15 residues. The V end lost 8 bases, the J end lost 5 bases, and 21 bases lay between the germline ends. CDR3 residues: CASLALRTGLETQYF. The CDR3 DNA is TGTGCCAGCTTAGCCCTTCGAACGGGTCTGGAGACCCAGTACTTC.

V is TRBV13 and J is TRBJ2-2, with D perhaps TRBD2 (6 bases). The CDR3 is made up of 17 amino acids. Germline V lookup: CDR1 PRHDT, CDR2 FYEKMQ (reference sequence). With 1 base removed from V and 2 bases from J, the gap between germline ends came to 14 bases. Here the CDR3 DNA reads TGTGCCAGCAGCTTAGTGTCTACTAGCTTTAACACCGGGGAGCTGTTTTTT. It specifies CASSLVSTSFNTGELFF.

The chain employs TRBV6-5 and TRBJ2-1; 14 positions match TRBD2. This CDR3 has 16 residues. The V gene end was trimmed by 4 bases and the J gene end by 9 bases; junction bases not matched to a gene: 8. Germline V gene data show CDR1 as MNHEY and CDR2 as SVGAGI. The CDR3 protein is CASSSQTSGGASEQFF. CDR3 in DNA: TGTGCCAGCAGTTCCCAGACTAGCGGGGGGGCCAGTGAGCAGTTCTTC.

This chain uses TRBV5-1 with TRBJ1-1, with D hard to call. The CDR3 has 15 amino acids. CDR1 and CDR2 (germline): SGHRS, YFSETQ. Deletions cut 2 bases from V and 4 bases from J, with 15 bases between. CDR3 sequence reads: CASSFSPGAGTEAFF. CDR3 nucleotide sequence: TGCGCCAGCAGCTTTTCACCGGGCGCGGGCACTGAAGCTTTCTTT.

The CDR3 reads CASSQNSIHEQYF. CDR3 bases: TGCGCCAGCAGCCAAAATTCTATTCACGAGCAGTACTTC. The chain has TRBV4-1 and TRBJ2-7; no reliable D call. Germline V gives CDR1 MGHRA, CDR2 YSYEKL. V was clipped by 2 bases and J by 5 bases, with 10 bases between them. This CDR3 comprises 13 residues.

The V call is TRBV19, the J call TRBJ2-3, with D possibly being TRBD2 (7 bases). This CDR3 has 16 amino acids. Germline values: CDR1 LNHDA, CDR2 SQIVND (reference sequence). Trimming shortened V by 3 bases and J by 7 bases, and 20 bases separated the two germline ends. The CDR3 DNA sequence: TGTGCCAGTAGTATGACGGGGGGCCTGGGTGGGAATACGCAGTATTTT. Its protein product is CASSMTGGLGGNTQYF.

This chain links TRBV27 with TRBJ1-1; 12 nucleotides line up with TRBD1. CDR1 MNHEY and CDR2 SMNVEV come from the germline V gene (reference sequence). V lost 2 bases and J lost 11; bases outside the gene matches: 9. CDR3 length: 15 amino acids. The CDR3, as DNA: TGTGCCAGCAGTTTAGGGGGACAGGGGGCATTCGAGGCTTTCTTT. It specifies CASSLGGQGAFEAFF.

CDR3 DNA: TGTGCCAGCAGTTACAGGTTAACAGATTCACCCCTCCACTTT. It codes for CASSYRLTDSPLHF. The chain joins TRBV6-6 to TRBJ1-6; the D is unclear. Trimming cost V 2 bases and J 8 bases, with 10 bases left between them. CDR1 is MNHNY and CDR2 is SVGAGI in the germline V gene (reference sequence). The length of the CDR3 is 14 residues.

This sequence joins TRBV18 and TRBJ2-7, with D perhaps matching TRBD1 (6 bases). CDR1 is KGHSH, CDR2 LQKENI, per germline. This CDR3 contains 14 residues. V lost 3 bases to trimming and J lost 0 bases, with 9 bases between them. The CDR3 sequence is CASSPGQSSYEQYF. The DNA of the CDR3 is TGTGCCAGCTCACCCGGACAGAGCTCCTACGAGCAGTACTTC.

V gene TRBV18 combines with J gene TRBJ1-2, with D possibly matching TRBD1 (6 bases). Germline V lookup: CDR1 KGHSH, CDR2 LQKENI. The V end was cut by 2 bases, the J end by 4 bases, with 11 bases between. There are 14 residues in the CDR3. Written as DNA, the CDR3 is TGTGCCAGCTCACCAGCGACAGGTGTCTATGGCTACACCTTC. Amino acid sequence: CASSPATGVYGYTF. The full variable domain, rest sourced from reference TRBV18 and TRBJ1-2, is NAGVMQNPRHLVRRRGQEARLRCSPMKGHSHVYWYRQLPEEGLKFMVYLQKENIIDESGMPKERFSAEFPKEGPSILRIQQVVRGDSAAYFCASSPATGVYGYTFGSGTRLTVV.

Comments on this clone: One junction end disagrees with the germline gene, perhaps due to a read error. The V and J genes are TRBV7-2 and TRBJ2-5, with D possibly matching TRBD2 (5 bases). This CDR3 comprises 14 residues. The germline V gene encodes CDR1 SGHTA and CDR2 FQGNSA. The CDR3 here is CASSELRPEGLCHF. CDR3 coding DNA: TGTGCCAGCAGCGAACTCCGCCCAGAGGGCCTGTGTCACTTC.

This chain links TRBV4-2 with TRBJ2-7; 10 bases match TRBD2. The CDR3 covers 21 residues. Germline loops: CDR1 LGHNA, CDR2 YNFKEQ. The junction had 18 bases not matched to a gene; V was cut back by 1 base and J by 0 bases. CDR3 nucleotide sequence: TGTGCCAGCAGCCAAGCGCGACTAGGGTCTAGCGGGGGCCTGAGCTCCTACGAGCAGTACTTC. This codes for CASSQARLGSSGGLSSYEQYF.

The chain recombines TRBV5-1 with TRBJ2-3; 8 bases match TRBD2. Trimming at V came to 0 bases and at J to 4 bases, leaving 4 bases not matched to a gene. Germline V gene sequence: CDR1 SGHRS, CDR2 YFSETQ. The CDR3 is 15 residues long. The CDR3 sequence is CASSLAGGPADTQYF. The CDR3 DNA is TGCGCCAGCAGCTTGGCGGGGGGGCCGGCAGATACGCAGTATTTT. The whole variable domain, remainder taken from reference TRBV5-1 and TRBJ2-3, is KAGVTQTPRYLIKTRGQQVTLSCSPISGHRSVSWYQQTPGQGLQFLFEYFSETQRNKGNFPGRFSGRQFSNSRSEMNVSTLELGDSALYLCASSLAGGPADTQYFGPGTRLTVL.

The chain employs TRBV11-2 and TRBJ1-2; no firm D call. Per the germline V gene, CDR1 is SGHAT and CDR2 is FQNNGV. CDR3 length: 12 amino acids. V was shortened by 6 bases and J by 2 bases, with 7 bases between the two germline ends. CDR3 region: CASSQRNYGYTF. The CDR3 coding sequence is TGTGCCAGCAGTCAACGGAACTATGGCTACACCTTC.

The V gene is TRBV5-1, the J gene TRBJ1-2, with 8 bases lining up with TRBD1. Per germline, CDR1 SGHRS and CDR2 YFSETQ. The CDR3 spans 15 residues. Losses at the gene ends were 4 bases for V and 2 bases for J; bases not matched to a gene: 7. The CDR3 here is CASSLGQGANYGYTF. CDR3 DNA sequence: TGCGCCAGCAGCCTCGGACAGGGAGCGAACTATGGCTACACCTTC.

The chain links TRBV18 to TRBJ1-5, with 7 bases identical to TRBD1. Germline CDR1 KGHSH, CDR2 LQKENI. Trimming at V came to 3 bases and at J to 4 bases, leaving 6 bases not matched to a gene. This CDR3 is 15 amino acids long. The CDR3 DNA reads TGTGCCAGCTCACCTCGACAGGGAGAGAATCAGCCCCAGCATTTT. This gives the protein CASSPRQGENQPQHF.

V usage is TRBV7-2 and J usage is TRBJ1-1; the match to TRBD1 covers 7 bases. The CDR3 consists of 15 residues. The germline gives CDR1 SGHTA, CDR2 FQGNSA. After removal of 5 bases from V and 0 bases from J, the junction contained 6 bases not matched to a gene. The CDR3 is CASSAPGQVNTEAFF. The CDR3 DNA follows: TGTGCCAGCAGCGCCCCAGGACAGGTGAACACTGAAGCTTTCTTT.

Regarding this clone: Additional DNA sequences in this sample encode the identical CDR3. The genes are TRBV5-1 and TRBJ1-6; D is possibly TRBD1 (5 bases). The CDR3 has 14 amino acids. Germline V CDR1 and CDR2: SGHRS, YFSETQ. V shed 0 bases and J shed 5 bases, with 6 bases lying between them. The CDR3 nucleotides read TGCGCCAGCAGCTTGGAAGGGGATAATTCACCCCTCCACTTT. Translation: CASSLEGDNSPLHF.

The V and J genes are TRBV5-1 and TRBJ1-5; D may be TRBD1 (5 bases). Trimming took 0 bases from V and 3 from J, leaving 10 bases between them. Germline-derived CDR1 and CDR2 are SGHRS and YFSETQ. The CDR3 totals 15 residues. This chain's CDR3 is CASSLEGKPNQPQHF. For the CDR3, the DNA is TGCGCCAGCAGCTTGGAGGGGAAACCCAATCAGCCCCAGCATTTT.

The V and J genes are TRBV4-1 and TRBJ2-2, with 8 bases lining up with TRBD1. This CDR3 is built from 16 residues. Germline V gene data show CDR1 as MGHRA and CDR2 as YSYEKL. With 5 bases clipped from V and 4 bases from J, the junction kept 9 bases outside the gene matches. This chain's CDR3 is CASSFLDRAGTGELFF. CDR3 bases: TGCGCCAGCAGCTTCCTGGACAGGGCAGGCACCGGGGAGCTGTTTTTT.

The chain joins TRBV2 to TRBJ2-6; D not resolved. Deletions cut 3 bases from V and 3 bases from J, with 12 bases between. Germline-derived CDR1 and CDR2 are SNHLY and FYNNEI. The CDR3 consists of 16 residues. The CDR3 DNA sequence: TGTGCCAGCAGTGAGGGTAGCTTGGGTGGGGCCAACGTCCTGACTTTC. Its protein is CASSEGSLGGANVLTF.

The chain combines TRBV2 with TRBJ1-1; TRBD1 aligns across 9 bases. V trimming: 6 bases; J trimming: 4 bases; junction bases outside the gene matches: 6. CDR3 length equals 14 residues. Germline V CDR1 and CDR2: SNHLY, FYNNEI. For the CDR3, the DNA is TGTGCCAGCAGCGAACAGGGGGCGAGCACTGAAGCTTTCTTT. This sequence encodes CASSEQGASTEAFF. The full variable domain, its missing parts supplied by reference TRBV2 and TRBJ1-1, is EPEVTQTPSHQVTQMGQEVILRCVPISNHLYFYWYRQILGQKVEFLVSFYNNEISEKSEIFDDQFSVERPDGSNFTLKIRSTKLEDSAMYFCASSEQGASTEAFFGQGTRLTVV.

The genes are TRBV5-1 and TRBJ2-5; D may be TRBD2 (5 bases). The CDR3 covers 16 residues. CDR1 is SGHRS, CDR2 YFSETQ, per germline. V was shortened by 0 bases and J by 2 bases, with 14 bases between the two germline ends. The CDR3 region is CASSLASSRGQETQYF. CDR3 nucleotides: TGCGCCAGCAGCTTGGCGTCTAGCAGAGGGCAAGAGACCCAGTACTTC.

This sequence joins TRBV5-6 and TRBJ1-5, with D possibly TRBD1 on 5 matching bases. Looked up from germline, CDR1 is SGHDT and CDR2 is YYEEEE. The ends were cut back, 4 bases at V and 0 bases at J, with 17 bases in the middle. This CDR3 contains 17 residues. The CDR3 region is CASSTNQGYYSNQPQHF. CDR3 nucleotides: TGTGCCAGCAGCACCAACCAGGGATACTATAGCAATCAGCCCCAGCATTTT.

The V and J genes are TRBV7-2 and TRBJ2-7, with 10 bases matching TRBD1. V shed 2 bases, J shed 2 bases, and the junction held 3 bases outside the gene matches. In germline, CDR1 is SGHTA, CDR2 FQGNSA. The CDR3 loop spans 15 amino acids. This CDR3 reads CASSLRDRGAYEQYF. CDR3 nucleotide sequence: TGTGCCAGCAGCTTAAGGGACAGGGGTGCCTACGAGCAGTACTTC.